Shown below are 20 T cell receptor beta chains from a single sample sequenced in a study of control samples from healthy donors and cancer patients. Assay used: immunoSEQ multiplex PCR; TCRdb lists only in-frame clones, some missing. There are about 85,000 clones in the sample; around nine tenths occur only once, and 7.5% to 9% lies in the top ten. What was sequenced was blood. These receptors were collected from a woman aged 60-70 years in good health.

DNA for the CDR3: TGTGCCAGCTCACCAGAGAGCAGCTATGGCTACACCTTC. Translation gives CASSPESSYGYTF. The chain links TRBV18 to TRBJ1-2; no firm D call. V was clipped by 2 bases and J by 4 bases, with 8 bases between them. The CDR3 extends over 13 amino acids. The V gene's germline CDR1 is KGHSH and CDR2 LQKENI.

This clone was picked up one time. In DNA, the CDR3 is TGTGCCAGCAGTCCGGGGGGAACAGGGCTCTTGGGGCAGCCCCAGCATTTT. It yields the protein CASSPGGTGLLGQPQHF. The chain links TRBV27 to TRBJ1-5, with D possibly matching TRBD1 (6 bases). V was clipped by 5 bases and J by 7 bases, with 24 bases between them. The CDR3 contains 17 residues. Looked up from germline, CDR1 is MNHEY and CDR2 is SMNVEV (reference sequence).

The CDR3 DNA is TGTGCCAGTAGTATACCAGGGTACTGGGAGACCCAGTACTTC. This codes for CASSIPGYWETQYF. The rearrangement uses TRBV19 and TRBJ2-5; D is perhaps TRBD1 (5 bases). Germline CDR1 is LNHDA and CDR2 is SQIVND (reference sequence). V lost 2 bases and J 5 bases, leaving 12 bases between the germline ends. This CDR3 is 14 amino acids long.

This chain uses TRBV2 with TRBJ1-2; 8 bases map to TRBD1. J was trimmed by 4 bases and V by 11 bases; bases with no gene match: 6. The germline V gene encodes CDR1 SNHLY and CDR2 FYNNEI. The CDR3 has 12 amino acids. The chain's CDR3 is CAGTGFSYGYTF. CDR3 coding DNA: TGTGCCGGGACAGGATTCAGCTATGGCTACACCTTC.

The J gene is TRBJ1-1, the V gene TRBV27, with a possible D match to TRBD1 (5 bases). The germline V and J ends were trimmed by 5 bases and 7 bases, with 20 bases remaining between them. Germline lookup yields CDR1 MNHEY and CDR2 SMNVEV (reference sequence). CDR3 length equals 15 residues. DNA of the CDR3: TGTGCCAGCAGTCGACCCGGGGGGGGTCCCCTTGAAGCTTTCTTT. Protein product: CASSRPGGGPLEAFF.

Only one count was recorded for this clone. The CDR3 sequence is CASSPTLYGYTF. The CDR3 region has the DNA TGTGCCAGCAGCCCAACACTATATGGCTACACCTTC. The rearrangement joins TRBV28 to TRBJ1-2; unclear D gene. From germline, CDR1 is MDHEN and CDR2 SYDVKM. The CDR3 length is 12 residues. Trimming stripped 6 bases from V and 5 bases from J, with 10 bases between.

The rearrangement joins TRBV14 to TRBJ1-1; 7 positions agree with TRBD1. The germline CDR1 and CDR2 sequences are SGHDN and FVKESK. V lost 4 bases, J lost 1 base, and 9 bases stayed unmatched. CDR3 length: 16 amino acids. CDR3 in amino acids: CASSRFSGTANTEAFF. The DNA of the CDR3 is TGTGCCAGCAGCCGCTTTTCCGGGACAGCGAACACTGAAGCTTTCTTT. The variable domain in full, with the rest retrieved from reference TRBV14 and TRBJ1-1, is EAGVTQFPSHSVIEKGQTVTLRCDPISGHDNLYWYRRVMGKEIKFLLHFVKESKQDESGMPNNRFLAERTGGTYSTLKVQPAELEDSGVYFCASSRFSGTANTEAFFGQGTRLTVV.

A single count supports this clone. The rearrangement joins TRBV2 to TRBJ2-3; TRBD1 matches 7 bases. This CDR3 has 14 residues. The germline V gene has CDR1 SNHLY and CDR2 FYNNEI. V trimming: 10 bases; J trimming: 4 bases; junction bases outside the gene matches: 11. The CDR3: CATTDRKGADTQYF. CDR3 in DNA: TGTGCCACCACGGACAGGAAAGGGGCAGATACGCAGTATTTT. The whole variable domain, remainder taken from reference TRBV2 and TRBJ2-3, is EPEVTQTPSHQVTQMGQEVILRCVPISNHLYFYWYRQILGQKVEFLVSFYNNEISEKSEIFDDQFSVERPDGSNFTLKIRSTKLEDSAMYFCATTDRKGADTQYFGPGTRLTVL.

This chain connects TRBV5-8 to TRBJ1-6, with unresolved D. V shed 2 bases and J shed 14 bases, with 20 bases lying between them. Per the germline V gene, CDR1 is SGHTS and CDR2 is YDEGEE. The CDR3 spans 15 residues. This CDR3 is CASSFRGAGFWALHF. The CDR3, as DNA: TGTGCCAGCAGCTTTCGGGGTGCCGGTTTCTGGGCCCTCCACTTT.

The chain is built from TRBV11-3 and TRBJ2-5; the D is unclear. The germline gives CDR1 SGHNT, CDR2 YENEEA. Between the trimmed V and J ends, which lost 2 bases and 3 bases, there was a span of 13 bases. The CDR3 length is 15 residues. In nucleotides, the CDR3 is TGTGCCAGCAGCTTAAGATCGGCAGATAAAGAGACCCAGTACTTC. This translates into CASSLRSADKETQYF.

V usage is TRBV28 and J usage is TRBJ1-1, with TRBD1 matching over 8 bases. CDR3 length: 13 residues. Germline values: CDR1 MDHEN, CDR2 SYDVKM. With V trimmed by 6 bases and J by 4 bases, 4 bases remained unmatched. The CDR3: CASRWTGSTEAFF. Written as DNA, the CDR3 is TGTGCCAGCAGATGGACAGGGAGCACTGAAGCTTTCTTT.

This clone came up once. The gene calls are TRBV6-5 and TRBJ2-3, with D hard to call. The V gene's germline CDR1 is MNHEY and CDR2 SVGAGI. V dropped 4 bases and J dropped 6 bases, with 11 bases sitting between them. The CDR3 is 13 residues long. The CDR3 is CASSSRPWDTQYF. The CDR3, as DNA: TGTGCCAGCAGTTCCAGACCCTGGGATACGCAGTATTTT.

This rearrangement joins TRBV30 to TRBJ2-3, with D perhaps TRBD1 (6 bases). The CDR3 length is 13 residues. Germline lookup yields CDR1 GTSNPN and CDR2 SVGIG (reference sequence). V dropped 0 bases and J dropped 6 bases, with 10 bases sitting between them. The CDR3 nucleotides are TGTGCCTGGAGTGTACAGGGAGCCGATACGCAGTATTTT. Translation gives CAWSVQGADTQYF.

In its sample, this clone was seen once. The chain carries TRBV3-1 (or the pseudogene TRBV3-2) and TRBJ1-3, with D perhaps TRBD1 (6 bases). V was trimmed by 4 bases and J by 4 bases, leaving 11 bases between them. In germline, CDR1 is LGHDT, CDR2 YNNKEL (reference sequence). This CDR3 has 14 residues. In DNA, the CDR3 is TGTGCCAGCAGCCTTGGGACATCCGGAAACACCATATATTTT. Its protein is CASSLGTSGNTIYF.

The DNA for the CDR3 is TGCGCCAGCAGCCAAGATCTTTTTGGGCTAGTTCGGGGAGCCACTGAAGCTTTCTTT. It translates to CASSQDLFGLVRGATEAFF. The chain couples TRBV4-1 to TRBJ1-1; no clear D. The CDR3 has 19 residues. Trimming took 0 bases from V and 4 from J, leaving 24 bases between them. Germline values: CDR1 MGHRA, CDR2 YSYEKL.

The rearrangement links TRBV10-3 to TRBJ1-6; 7 positions agree with TRBD1. The V and J ends lost 7 bases and 0 bases, in that order; junction bases with no gene match: 9. Germline values: CDR1 ENHRY, CDR2 SYGVKD. This CDR3 has 17 residues. CDR3 region: CAITRDRLSSYNSPLHF. The CDR3 DNA is TGTGCCATCACAAGGGACAGATTGAGCTCCTATAATTCACCCCTCCACTTT.

This chain connects TRBV7-9 to TRBJ2-2; 10 bases agree with TRBD2. The CDR3 has 18 residues. Germline lookup yields CDR1 SEHNR and CDR2 FQNEAQ (reference sequence). V lost 0 bases and J lost 4; bases outside the gene matches: 8. CDR3 sequence reads: CASSLAPGLARGTGELFF. For the CDR3, the DNA is TGTGCCAGCAGCTTAGCCCCGGGACTAGCGCGGGGCACCGGGGAGCTGTTTTTT.

This clone came up a few times. V and J are TRBV11-3 and TRBJ2-1, with 7 bases lining up with TRBD1. After removal of 4 bases from V and 2 bases from J, the junction contained 5 bases not matched to a gene. The length of the CDR3 is 15 residues. The germline CDR1 and CDR2 sequences are SGHNT and YENEEA. The CDR3: CASSSKGQPYNEQFF. As DNA, the CDR3 is TGTGCCAGCAGCTCTAAGGGACAGCCCTACAATGAGCAGTTCTTC.

This rearrangement joins TRBV29-1 to TRBJ1-1; D not certain. V was shortened by 6 bases and J by 0 bases, with 14 bases between the two germline ends. CDR3 size: 14 residues. Germline CDR1 and CDR2: SQVTM and ANQGSEA. The CDR3 region is CSVNGRPLNTEAFF. The DNA of the CDR3 is TGCAGCGTGAACGGGCGACCCTTGAACACTGAAGCTTTCTTT. The entire variable domain, with the rest obtained from reference TRBV29-1 and TRBJ1-1, is as follows: SAVISQKPSRDICQRGTSLTIQCQVDSQVTMMFWYRQQPGQSLTLIATANQGSEATYESGFVIDKFPISRPNLTFSTLTVSNMSPEDSSIYLCSVNGRPLNTEAFFGQGTRLTVV.

The rearrangement joins TRBV28 to TRBJ1-6; 9 nucleotides match TRBD1. Trimming cost V 6 bases and J 4 bases; bases outside gene matches: 10. The length of the CDR3 is 17 residues. The germline CDR1 and CDR2 sequences are MDHEN and SYDVKM. CDR3 bases: TGTGCCAGCAGCCTCCCCTCCGGACAGGGGTATAATTCACCCCTCCACTTT. Protein product: CASSLPSGQGYNSPLHF.